At least ten counts were recorded for the clone carrying this TCR beta chain. Its antigen remains unidentified. V lost 4 bases and J lost 6, with 16 bases in between. The CDR3 is 15 residues long. Germline V CDR1 and CDR2: MNHEY, SMNVEV (reference sequence). The data stem from a study of regulatory T cells in long-lasting Graves disease. Study background: Those Graves' patients who were newly diagnosed had been on antithyroid drugs under 3 months.

Arm-PCR with iRepertoire HTBI primers amplified the CDR3 regions for these TCR beta libraries. TCRdb recomputed calls from the multiplex PCR reads with MiXCR, one row per CDR3 protein. The top ten hold roughly 10% of the sample, which has around 500,000 distinct CDR3 sequences, about 14% seen once. Notes on the study in general: The number of shared public clonotypes was higher in persistent patients (under 3,000) than new patients (966).

The time point: newly diagnosed GD, antithyroid drugs for less than 3 months. RNA isolated from PBMCs was used to make the TCR library. Nine milliliters of peripheral blood were taken and placed in EDTA tubes. These data also formed part of another study, on T cells in Graves' hyperthyroidism and ophthalmopathy.

This receptor was taken from a man under 40 with Graves disease. The sample here was peripheral blood mononuclear cells (PBMCs), taken at new diagnosis, from a patient treated with antithyroid drugs. This sequence joins TRBV27 and TRBJ2-1; no firm D call. The CDR3 nucleotides read TGTGCCAGCAGTTCTGTGGTCCCGTCAGGCAATGAGCAGTTCTTC. Its translation is CASSSVVPSGNEQFF.